What follows is one T cell receptor (beta chain) and its context. This same CDR3 is encoded by further DNA sequences in the sample. The data are from a study of technical replicates of blood from a handful of donors. This CDR3 is 15 amino acids long. V was pared by 0 bases and J by 0 bases, with 9 bases between. Germline V gene lookup returns CDR1 GTSNPN and CDR2 SVGIG (reference sequence). The protocol was immunoSEQ multiplex PCR, while the TCRdb copy is restricted to in-frame clones and leaves out a portion. This table holds more than 65,000 clones, 96% found once. The chain employs TRBV30 and TRBJ2-1; D possibly corresponds to TRBD2 (6 bases). This TCR was sampled from a human donor in good health. The material sequenced was T cells isolated from PBMCs. In DNA form, the CDR3 reads TGTGCCTGGAGTGTAGGAGGGAGCTCCTACAATGAGCAGTTCTTC. As protein: CAWSVGGSSYNEQFF. Full variable domain (outside the CDR3, taken from reference TRBV30 and TRBJ2-1): SQTIHQWPATLVQPVGSPLSLECTVEGTSNPNLYWYRQAAGRGLQLLFYSVGIGQISSEVPQNLSASRPQDRQFILSSKKLLLSDSGFYLCAWSVGGSSYNEQFFGPGTRLTVL.